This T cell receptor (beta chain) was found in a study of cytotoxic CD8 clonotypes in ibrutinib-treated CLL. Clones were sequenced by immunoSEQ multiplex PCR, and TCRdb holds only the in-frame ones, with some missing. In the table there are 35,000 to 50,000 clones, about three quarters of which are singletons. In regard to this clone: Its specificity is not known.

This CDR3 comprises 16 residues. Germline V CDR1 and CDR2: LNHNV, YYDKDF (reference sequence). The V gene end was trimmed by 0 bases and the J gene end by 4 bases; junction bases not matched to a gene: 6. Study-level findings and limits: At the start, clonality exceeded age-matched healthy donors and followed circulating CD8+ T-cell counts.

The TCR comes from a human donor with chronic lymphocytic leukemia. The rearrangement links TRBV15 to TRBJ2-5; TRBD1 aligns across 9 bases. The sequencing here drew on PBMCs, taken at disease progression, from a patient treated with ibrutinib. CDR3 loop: CATSRDRGQGRETQYF. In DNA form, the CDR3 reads TGTGCCACCAGCAGAGATCGGGGACAGGGTCGAGAGACCCAGTACTTC.